This T cell receptor beta chain was recorded in a study of spatial heterogeneity in lung cancer. Study-level results: One measure, the expanded intratumoral alpha and beta TCR count, tracked tumor mutation counts.

The study tagged each TCR cDNA molecule with a unique molecular identifier. TCRdb recomputed calls from the 5' RACE reads with MiXCR, one row per CDR3 protein. Altogether about 4,900 distinct CDR3 sequences are present, 29% being singletons, with the ten largest covering roughly 25%. The time point here: sample taken at primary tumor resection. Samples were donated by 72 untreated early-stage non-small cell lung cancer patients. Whole RNA came from tumor, nontumor lung or frozen PBMC and was sequenced without being sorted. The germline V gene encodes CDR1 MDHEN and CDR2 SYDVKM. The CDR3 is made up of 14 amino acids. With 6 bases removed from V and 2 bases from J, the gap between germline ends came to 14 bases. A remark on this clonotype: The antigen is undetermined.

The chain joins TRBV28 to TRBJ2-7, with D uncertain. Specimen: lung tumor tissue, collected at surgery. The sequence was obtained from a female donor with early-stage non-small cell lung cancer. The CDR3 spells CASSEDGPTYEQYF. The DNA for the CDR3 is TGTGCCAGCAGCGAGGACGGCCCAACCTACGAGCAGTACTTC.